The clone carrying this TCR beta chain was counted between two and nine times. After removal of 8 bases from V and 6 bases from J, the junction contained 9 bases not matched to a gene. Germline CDR1 reads MNHEY; CDR2 reads SMNVEV (reference sequence). The CDR3 spans 14 residues. The data were obtained in a study of cytomegalovirus exposure and HLA in healthy donors. The study ran its PCR with 60 Vbeta and 13 Jbeta primers. Profiled with immunoSEQ multiplex PCR; TCRdb holds only in-frame clones, not every one. The top ten clones hold 1.8% of a sample with roughly 93,000 clones, roughly 70% of them seen once.

This chain joins TRBV27 and TRBJ2-1; TRBD2 matches 8 bases. The sample was PBMCs. The TCR was taken from a male donor in good health and CMV-seronegative. The DNA for the CDR3 is TGTGCCAGCCGACCGGGACTAGTCGCCAATGAGCAGTTCTTC. The encoded protein is CASRPGLVANEQFF.